The T cell receptor (beta chain) described here comes from a study of cytomegalovirus exposure and HLA in healthy donors. Study-wide points: Fewer N-insertions than the 666-donor mean were reportedly shown by an Asian-associated ancestry cluster in a later analysis. TCR sequences were mostly rare, though some public TCRs occurred in many donors. Later analysis suggested links between common viral pathogens and several top significant clusters.

PCR used 60 Vbeta primers and 13 Jbeta primers. This table comes from immunoSEQ multiplex PCR, and its TCRdb copy is limited to in-frame clones, with some not included. This table holds tens of thousands of clones, roughly 79% found once. Comment on this clone: The antigen is undetermined.

The study sampled nominally healthy donors, though unrecorded immune exposures were likely. This CDR3 has 17 amino acids. V dropped 7 bases and J dropped 1; count of bases not matched to a gene: 15. Germline assignment: CDR1 SNHLY and CDR2 FYNNEI. The TCR was taken from a man aged 50 to 59 in good health and CMV-seronegative. Sample: PBMCs. This chain links TRBV2 with TRBJ2-7, with 8 positions matching TRBD2. CDR3 residues: CASTSNGGGGGSYEQYF. CDR3 sequence (DNA): TGTGCCAGCACTAGCAACGGGGGGGGCGGAGGATCCTACGAGCAGTACTTC.